The clone carrying this T cell receptor beta chain occurred a few times. Time point indicated: after neoadjuvant nivolumab, at surgical resection. These newly diagnosed stage II-IVA oral cavity squamous cell carcinoma patients had no prior systemic or radiation treatment. This sample stems from a study of neoadjuvant anti-PD-1 for oral cavity cancer. This CDR3 comprises 16 residues. Trimming pared 6 bases from V and 0 bases from J, leaving 17 bases between. From germline, CDR1 is SGHTA and CDR2 FQGTGA. Repertoires were generated with immunoSEQ multiplex PCR, while TCRdb's copy carries only in-frame clones and drops some. The sample has tens of thousands of clones; 25% to 35% are singletons.

The chain joins TRBV7-3 to TRBJ1-2; D is possibly TRBD1 (6 bases). Material: tumor tissue, obtained after nivolumab (anti-PD-1) treatment. The clonotype comes from a person aged 40 to 85 with oral cavity squamous cell carcinoma. Here the CDR3 DNA reads TGTGCCAGCAGTCAAGGGGGGTCCGGGCCTAACTATGGCTACACCTTC. It translates to CASSQGGSGPNYGYTF.